The T cell receptor beta chain described here comes from a study of blood T cell repertoires in COVID-19. Study-wide context: Some COVID-19 samples were acute and others convalescent; all came from the United States, Italy and Spain.

The CDR3 has 15 amino acids. Germline lookup yields CDR1 SGHVS and CDR2 FNYEAQ. After removal of 1 base from V and 3 bases from J, the junction contained 6 bases not matched to a gene. Per the original methods: How many nucleated cells were present was estimated from reference gene primer amplification. TCRdb's table, derived via immunoSEQ multiplex PCR, lists solely in-frame clones and lacks some. For V, J and clone size, that table is used; D and trimming come from the DNA. The sample has around 150,000 clones, around 82% seen once; the top ten hold about 5%. The rearrangement links TRBV7-6 to TRBJ2-7; 7 positions match TRBD2. The sequenced sample consisted of peripheral blood. The TCR sequence derives from a woman aged 45-60 years with acute or convalescent COVID-19. Written as DNA, the CDR3 is TGTGCCAGCAGCTTAGAACGGGGAGGGAACTACGAGCAGTACTTC. Translating it yields CASSLERGGNYEQYF.